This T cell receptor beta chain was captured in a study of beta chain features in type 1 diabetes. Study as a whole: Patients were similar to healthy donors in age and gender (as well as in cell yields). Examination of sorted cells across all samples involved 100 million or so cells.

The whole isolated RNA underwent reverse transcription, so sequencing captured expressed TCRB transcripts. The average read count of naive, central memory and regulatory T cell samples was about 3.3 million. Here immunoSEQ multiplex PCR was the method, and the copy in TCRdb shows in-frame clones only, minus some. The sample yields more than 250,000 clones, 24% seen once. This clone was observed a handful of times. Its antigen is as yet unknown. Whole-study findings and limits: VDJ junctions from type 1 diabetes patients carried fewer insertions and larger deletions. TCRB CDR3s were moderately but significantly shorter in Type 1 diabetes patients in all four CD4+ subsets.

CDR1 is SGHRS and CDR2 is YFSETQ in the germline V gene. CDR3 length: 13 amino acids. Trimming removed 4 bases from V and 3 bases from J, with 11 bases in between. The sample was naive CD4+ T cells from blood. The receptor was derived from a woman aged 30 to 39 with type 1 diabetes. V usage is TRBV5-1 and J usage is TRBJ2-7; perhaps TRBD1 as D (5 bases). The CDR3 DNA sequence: TGCGCCAGCAGCCCACGGACATTCTACGAGCAGTACTTC. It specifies CASSPRTFYEQYF. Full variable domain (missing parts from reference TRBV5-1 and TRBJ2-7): KAGVTQTPRYLIKTRGQQVTLSCSPISGHRSVSWYQQTPGQGLQFLFEYFSETQRNKGNFPGRFSGRQFSNSRSEMNVSTLELGDSALYLCASSPRTFYEQYFGPGTRLTVT.